One and the same sample provided the 22 T cell receptor beta chains below, sequenced in a study of blood T cell repertoires in COVID-19. Clones were read by immunoSEQ multiplex PCR, and TCRdb kept only the in-frame ones, dropping some. This repertoire shows about 210,000 clones, about nine tenths found once; its top ten account for approximately 0.66%. Sequenced sample: peripheral blood. These receptors were obtained from a man aged 40-49 years with acute or convalescent COVID-19.

The chain carries TRBV4-1 and TRBJ2-1; 11 bases line up with TRBD2. Looked up from germline, CDR1 is MGHRA and CDR2 is YSYEKL. V lost 3 bases, J lost 8 bases, and 6 bases stayed unmatched. The CDR3 contains 15 residues. The CDR3 bases are TGCGCCAGCAGCCACACTAGCGGGAGTACCCATGAGCAGTTCTTC. It codes for CASSHTSGSTHEQFF.

The V call is TRBV7-2, the J call TRBJ2-7; the D is unclear. CDR3 size: 13 residues. Per the germline V gene, CDR1 is SGHTA and CDR2 is FQGNSA. Deletions cut 4 bases from V and 5 bases from J, with 12 bases between. CDR3: CASSSATIHEQYF. The CDR3 DNA reads as TGTGCCAGCAGCTCTGCCACTATACACGAGCAGTACTTC.

The rearrangement uses TRBV4-1 and TRBJ2-1; no firm D call. The CDR3 sequence is 18 residues long. Germline V gene lookup returns CDR1 MGHRA and CDR2 YSYEKL. V shed 2 bases and J shed 7 bases, with 24 bases lying between them. The CDR3 DNA is TGCGCCAGCAGCCAACTACCGCCAGCGCCTCATTTTGATAATGAGCAGTTCTTC. It yields the protein CASSQLPPAPHFDNEQFF.

The V call is TRBV28, the J call TRBJ1-5; possibly TRBD1 for D (6 bases). CDR3 length equals 15 residues. Trimming pared 3 bases from V and 5 bases from J, leaving 14 bases between. CDR1 is MDHEN, CDR2 SYDVKM, per germline. Here the CDR3 reads CASSFQGGGHQPQHF. CDR3 nucleotides: TGTGCCAGCAGTTTTCAGGGAGGGGGGCATCAGCCCCAGCATTTT.

CDR3 sequence: CAWSVAGVTEAFF. CDR3 sequence (DNA): TGTGCCTGGAGTGTAGCAGGGGTGACTGAAGCTTTCTTT. This rearrangement joins TRBV30 to TRBJ1-1, with a weak D call TRBD1 (6 bases). The germline V and J ends were trimmed by 0 bases and 5 bases, with 10 bases remaining between them. CDR3 length: 13 residues. CDR1 is GTSNPN and CDR2 is SVGIG in the germline V gene (reference sequence).

The gene calls are TRBV19 and TRBJ2-1; possible D gene TRBD2, 5 bases. The V gene's germline CDR1 is LNHDA and CDR2 SQIVND (reference sequence). This CDR3 has 13 residues. Trimming shortened V by 6 bases and J by 3 bases, and 9 bases separated the two germline ends. The CDR3 nucleotides are TGTGCCAGTAGAAACCGGGACTACAATGAGCAGTTCTTC. It specifies CASRNRDYNEQFF.

The chain employs TRBV27 and TRBJ2-7; no reliable D call. This CDR3 has 14 amino acids. Trimming cost V 3 bases and J 0 bases, with 9 bases left between them. Germline V lookup: CDR1 MNHEY, CDR2 SMNVEV (reference sequence). The CDR3 DNA reads TGTGCCAGCAGTTTCGCGGAAAGCTCCTACGAGCAGTACTTC. Residues: CASSFAESSYEQYF.

The chain has TRBV21-1 and TRBJ1-6; the DNA was not compared with TRBD1, the D call given in the table. TRBV21-1 is an annotated pseudogene. The CDR3 is 18 residues long. In nucleotides, the CDR3 is TGTGCCAGCAGCAAAGCTAGAGCAGGGGTACCCATTTTAGGGCCCCTCCACTTT. It codes for CASSKARAGVPILGPLHF.

This rearrangement joins TRBV5-4 to TRBJ2-2; a possible D gene is TRBD1 (5 bases). Germline V CDR1 and CDR2: SGHNT, YYREEE (reference sequence). The V end was cut by 5 bases, the J end by 6 bases, with 14 bases between. This CDR3 has 14 residues. The CDR3: CASRAQVRAGELFF. In nucleotides, the CDR3 is TGTGCCAGCAGGGCACAGGTCCGGGCCGGGGAGCTGTTTTTT.

This clone was counted between two and nine times. The chain employs TRBV11-1 and TRBJ2-1; 9 nucleotides align to TRBD2. The CDR3 contains 16 residues. The V gene's germline CDR1 is SGHAT and CDR2 FQDESV (reference sequence). V trimming: 7 bases; J trimming: 8 bases; junction bases outside the gene matches: 15. Here the CDR3 reads CASTVGGRAYRDEQFF. CDR3 nucleotide sequence: TGTGCCAGCACCGTTGGCGGGAGGGCCTACAGGGATGAGCAGTTCTTC.

J is TRBJ2-7 and V is TRBV19, with TRBD1 matching 8 bases. V lost 4 bases to trimming and J lost 2 bases; unmatched junction nucleotides: 10. This CDR3 contains 16 residues. In germline, CDR1 is LNHDA, CDR2 SQIVND (reference sequence). CDR3 coding DNA: TGTGCCAGTAGTACCGGACAGGGAAAAAGAGCCTACGAGCAGTACTTC. It encodes CASSTGQGKRAYEQYF.

V and J are TRBV28 and TRBJ2-5, with 14 bases aligning to TRBD2. There are 16 residues in the CDR3. The trim removed 7 bases at V and 4 bases at J, leaving 8 bases unmatched. Germline V gene sequence: CDR1 MDHEN, CDR2 SYDVKM. The CDR3 sequence: CASTGLAGERRETQYF. In DNA, the CDR3 is TGTGCCAGCACGGGACTAGCGGGAGAACGGAGAGAGACCCAGTACTTC. Full variable domain (remainder filled in from reference TRBV28 and TRBJ2-5): DVKVTQSSRYLVKRTGEKVFLECVQDMDHENMFWYRQDPGLGLRLIYFSYDVKMKEKGDIPEGYSVSREKKERFSLILESASTNQTSMYLCASTGLAGERRETQYFGPGTRLLVL.

The chain couples TRBV5-1 to TRBJ2-7; a weak D match, TRBD1 (5 bases). The germline V gene encodes CDR1 SGHRS and CDR2 YFSETQ. There are 18 residues in the CDR3. V lost 0 bases to trimming and J lost 0 bases, with 19 bases between them. As DNA, the CDR3 is TGCGCCAGCAGCTTGGAGTTAGGCAGGGCACATAGCTCCTACGAGCAGTACTTC. It translates to CASSLELGRAHSSYEQYF.

V gene TRBV5-4 combines with J gene TRBJ2-7, with 7 bases that match TRBD1. Looked up from germline, CDR1 is SGHNT and CDR2 is YYREEE (reference sequence). This CDR3 is 15 amino acids long. V lost 4 bases to trimming and J lost 4 bases; unmatched junction nucleotides: 11. This CDR3 reads CASSLPGTATYEQYF. The CDR3 DNA follows: TGTGCCAGCAGCCTCCCTGGGACAGCTACTTACGAGCAGTACTTC.

The rearrangement joins TRBV30 to TRBJ2-7; 11 nucleotides line up with TRBD2. The CDR3 is 14 residues long. Germline trimming cut 8 bases from V and 4 bases from J; bases unmatched to any gene: 10. The germline V gene encodes CDR1 GTSNPN and CDR2 SVGIG (reference sequence). CDR3 nucleotides: TGTGCCGGGCGGCTAGCGGGGGGTCGATACGAGCAGTACTTC. It codes for CAGRLAGGRYEQYF.

This chain's CDR3 is CASSYVWNTEAFF. The CDR3 DNA is TGTGCCAGCAGTTACGTCTGGAACACTGAAGCTTTCTTT. V is TRBV6-6 and J is TRBJ1-1; no definite D call. The CDR3 covers 13 residues. The germline gives CDR1 MNHNY, CDR2 SVGAGI (reference sequence). The V and J ends lost 2 bases and 1 base respectively, with 5 bases between them.

The CDR3 bases are TGTGCCAGCAGTTTACTAGCGGGAGGGATATCCTACGAGCAGTACTTC. Translating gives CASSLLAGGISYEQYF. This chain uses TRBV27 with TRBJ2-7, with 12 nucleotides matching TRBD2. CDR1 and CDR2 from the germline V gene are MNHEY and SMNVEV (reference sequence). V lost 2 bases to trimming and J lost 1 base; unmatched junction nucleotides: 3. The CDR3 consists of 16 residues.

The gene calls are TRBV6-2 or TRBV6-3 and TRBJ1-5; 8 bases align to TRBD1. Germline CDR1 is MNHEY and CDR2 is SVGEGT. The CDR3 loop spans 13 amino acids. The V gene end was trimmed by 6 bases and the J gene end by 7 bases; junction bases not matched to a gene: 5. The DNA of the CDR3 is TGTGCCAGCAGCGGACAGGGAGGCCAGCCCCAGCATTTT. It is translated as CASSGQGGQPQHF.

This chain joins TRBV19 and TRBJ2-7; tentative D call: TRBD2 (5 bases). This CDR3 has 14 amino acids. V shed 9 bases and J shed 1 base, with 16 bases lying between them. Germline-derived CDR1 and CDR2 are LNHDA and SQIVND (reference sequence). DNA for the CDR3: TGTGCCAGCGCGAGGGAGCTACTTTCCTACGAGCAGTACTTC. It yields the protein CASARELLSYEQYF.

This clone was observed a few times. V usage is TRBV7-9 and J usage is TRBJ1-6; D might be TRBD1 (5 bases). Germline CDR1 SEHNR, CDR2 FQNEAQ (reference sequence). V lost 8 bases and J lost 8, with 10 bases in between. This CDR3 region has 12 residues. The CDR3 DNA reads as TGTGCCAGCGCGGGGGAGGATTCACCCCTCCACTTT. Protein: CASAGEDSPLHF.

The rearrangement links TRBV19 to TRBJ2-1; tentatively, D is TRBD2 (6 bases). The CDR3 has 14 amino acids. The germline V gene has CDR1 LNHDA and CDR2 SQIVND (reference sequence). V shed 2 bases and J shed 8 bases, with 13 bases lying between them. Here the CDR3 reads CASSISRRGHEQFF. The CDR3 DNA follows: TGTGCCAGTAGTATAAGTAGGCGGGGCCATGAGCAGTTCTTC.

This chain connects TRBV29-1 to TRBJ2-2, with D unclear. CDR1 and CDR2 (germline): SQVTM, ANQGSEA. The V and J ends lost 4 bases and 3 bases respectively, with 9 bases between them. The CDR3 has 13 amino acids. The CDR3 is CSVGGSYTGELFF. The CDR3 DNA is TGCAGCGTTGGCGGTTCGTACACCGGGGAGCTGTTTTTT.